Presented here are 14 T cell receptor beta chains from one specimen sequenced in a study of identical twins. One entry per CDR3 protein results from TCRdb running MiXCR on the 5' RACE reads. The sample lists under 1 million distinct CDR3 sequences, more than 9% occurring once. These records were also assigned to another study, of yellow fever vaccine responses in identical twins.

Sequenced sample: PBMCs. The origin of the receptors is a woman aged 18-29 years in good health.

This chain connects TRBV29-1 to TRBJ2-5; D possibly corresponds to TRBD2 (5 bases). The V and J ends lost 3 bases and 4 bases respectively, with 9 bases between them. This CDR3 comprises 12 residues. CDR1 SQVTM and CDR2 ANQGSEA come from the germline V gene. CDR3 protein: CSVDEGGETQYF. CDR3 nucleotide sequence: TGCAGCGTTGACGAGGGTGGAGAGACCCAGTACTTC.

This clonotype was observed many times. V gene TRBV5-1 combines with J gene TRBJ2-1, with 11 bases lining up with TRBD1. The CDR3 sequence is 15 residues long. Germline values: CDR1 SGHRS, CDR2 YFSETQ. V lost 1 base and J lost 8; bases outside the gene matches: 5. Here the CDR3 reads CASSLTGTGGDEQFF. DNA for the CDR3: TGCGCCAGCAGCTTGACAGGGACAGGGGGGGATGAGCAGTTCTTC.

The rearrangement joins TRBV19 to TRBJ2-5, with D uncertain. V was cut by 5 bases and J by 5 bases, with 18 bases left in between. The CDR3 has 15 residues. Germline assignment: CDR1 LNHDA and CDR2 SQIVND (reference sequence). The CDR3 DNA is TGTGCCAGTAGTCCACACCTGTCCTCATGGGAGACCCAGTACTTC. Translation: CASSPHLSSWETQYF.

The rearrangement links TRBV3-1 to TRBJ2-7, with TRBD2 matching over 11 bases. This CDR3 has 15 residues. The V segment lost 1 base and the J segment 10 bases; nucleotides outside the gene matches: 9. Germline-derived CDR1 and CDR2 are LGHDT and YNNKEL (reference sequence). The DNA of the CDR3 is TGTGCCAGCAGCCAAGGGTTACTAGCGGGAGTGGGACAGTACTTC. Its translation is CASSQGLLAGVGQYF.

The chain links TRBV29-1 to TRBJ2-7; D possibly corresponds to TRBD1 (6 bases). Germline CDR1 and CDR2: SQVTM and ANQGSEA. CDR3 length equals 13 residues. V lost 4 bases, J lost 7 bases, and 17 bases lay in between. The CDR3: CSVGPQGLGEQYF. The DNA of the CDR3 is TGCAGCGTTGGGCCGCAGGGGCTGGGGGAGCAGTACTTC.

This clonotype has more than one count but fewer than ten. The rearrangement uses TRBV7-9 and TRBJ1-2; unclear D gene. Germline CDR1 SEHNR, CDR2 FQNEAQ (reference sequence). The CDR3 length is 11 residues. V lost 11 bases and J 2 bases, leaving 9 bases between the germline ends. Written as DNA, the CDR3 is TGTGCCGTCGAAGGAAACTATGGCTACACCTTC. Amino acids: CAVEGNYGYTF. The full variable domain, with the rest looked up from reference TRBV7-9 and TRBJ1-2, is DTGVSQNPRHKITKRGQNVTFRCDPISEHNRLYWYRQTLGQGPEFLTYFQNEAQLEKSRLLSDRFSAERPKGSFSTLEIQRTEQGDSAMYLCAVEGNYGYTFGSGTRLTVV.

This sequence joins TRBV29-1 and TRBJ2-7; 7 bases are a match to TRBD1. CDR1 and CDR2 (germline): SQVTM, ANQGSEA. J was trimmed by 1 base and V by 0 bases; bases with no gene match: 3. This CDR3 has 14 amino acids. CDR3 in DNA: TGCAGCGTTGAAGATAGGGACAGTTCCTACGAGCAGTACTTC. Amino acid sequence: CSVEDRDSSYEQYF.

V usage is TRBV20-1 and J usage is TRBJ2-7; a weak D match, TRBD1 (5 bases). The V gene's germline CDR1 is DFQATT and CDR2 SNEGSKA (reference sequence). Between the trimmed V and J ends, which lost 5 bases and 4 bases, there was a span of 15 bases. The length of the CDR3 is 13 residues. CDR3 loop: CSALGPGRYEQYV. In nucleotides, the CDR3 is TGCAGTGCTCTAGGTCCAGGGCGGTACGAGCAGTACGTC.

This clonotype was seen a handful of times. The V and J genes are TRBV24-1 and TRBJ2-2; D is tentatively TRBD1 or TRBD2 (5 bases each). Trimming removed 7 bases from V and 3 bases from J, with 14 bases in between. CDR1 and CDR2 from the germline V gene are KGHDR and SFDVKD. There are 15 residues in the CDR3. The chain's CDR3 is CATSWDGRDTGELFF. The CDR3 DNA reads TGTGCCACCAGCTGGGACGGTAGGGACACCGGGGAGCTGTTTTTT.

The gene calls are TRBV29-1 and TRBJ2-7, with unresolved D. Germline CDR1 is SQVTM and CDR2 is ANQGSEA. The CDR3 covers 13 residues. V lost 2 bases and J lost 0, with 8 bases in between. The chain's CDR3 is CSVENRNSYEQYF. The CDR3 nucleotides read TGCAGCGTTGAAAACAGAAACTCCTACGAGCAGTACTTC.

CDR3 DNA: TGCGCCAGCAGCCAACAGGGGTATAATGTCTACAATGAGCAGTTCTTC. Its translation: CASSQQGYNVYNEQFF. This chain links TRBV5-1 with TRBJ2-1, with 7 positions matching TRBD1. Germline CDR1 is SGHRS and CDR2 is YFSETQ. CDR3 size: 16 residues. Losses at the gene ends were 4 bases for V and 3 bases for J; bases not matched to a gene: 10.

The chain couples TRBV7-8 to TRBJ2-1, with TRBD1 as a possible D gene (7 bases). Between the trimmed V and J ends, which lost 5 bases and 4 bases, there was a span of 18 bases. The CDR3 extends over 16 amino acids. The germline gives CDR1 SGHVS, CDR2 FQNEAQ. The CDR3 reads CASSPTGPRGYNEQFF. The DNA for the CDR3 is TGTGCCAGCAGCCCGACAGGGCCACGGGGGTACAATGAGCAGTTCTTC.

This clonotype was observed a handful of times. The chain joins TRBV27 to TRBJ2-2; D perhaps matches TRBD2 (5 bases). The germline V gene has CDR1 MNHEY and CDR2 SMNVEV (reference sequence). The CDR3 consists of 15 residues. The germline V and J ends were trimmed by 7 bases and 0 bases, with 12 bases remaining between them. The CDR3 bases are TGTGCCAGCAAATATGAGGGAGCGAACACCGGGGAGCTGTTTTTT. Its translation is CASKYEGANTGELFF.

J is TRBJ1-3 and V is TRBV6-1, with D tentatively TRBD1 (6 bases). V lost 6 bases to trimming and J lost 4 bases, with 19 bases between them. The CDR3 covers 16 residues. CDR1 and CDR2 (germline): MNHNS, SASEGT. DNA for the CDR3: TGTGCCAGCAGACTCCTGCCAGGGGCCGGGGGAAACACCATATATTTT. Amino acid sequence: CASRLLPGAGGNTIYF.